These 17 T cell receptor beta chains were sequenced from one sample in a study of blood T cell repertoires in COVID-19. Method: immunoSEQ multiplex PCR; TCRdb's copy keeps in-frame clones and lacks some. Found here are about 210,000 clones, 80% to 90% of them singletons; the top ten hold around 4%. Sequenced material: PBMCs or T cells enriched from blood (not recorded which). All receptors derive from a middle-aged woman with acute COVID-19.

The CDR3 region has the DNA TGTGCCAGTACCACCGACCCGGACAGGGCCAAAGCTTTCTTT. Translation: CASTTDPDRAKAFF. The rearrangement joins TRBV19 to TRBJ1-1; 8 positions agree with TRBD1. This CDR3 has 14 residues. V gave up 7 bases and J gave up 9 bases; unmatched junction bases: 13. Germline V CDR1 and CDR2: LNHDA, SQIVND (reference sequence).

The J gene is TRBJ1-3, the V gene TRBV7-9; a possible D gene is TRBD1 (6 bases). Germline-derived CDR1 and CDR2 are SEHNR and FQNEAQ (reference sequence). Trimming cost V 2 bases and J 0 bases, with 11 bases left between them. The CDR3 has 16 amino acids. CDR3 protein: CASSLQGRYSGNTIYF. The DNA for the CDR3 is TGTGCCAGCAGCTTACAGGGGAGATACTCTGGAAACACCATATATTTT.

The J gene is TRBJ2-7, the V gene TRBV2, with D perhaps TRBD2 (7 bases). CDR1 SNHLY and CDR2 FYNNEI come from the germline V gene. The V and J ends lost 6 bases and 9 bases respectively, with 21 bases between them. This CDR3 spans 14 amino acids. CDR3 protein: CASSVRRGRGGQYF. The CDR3 DNA reads as TGTGCCAGCAGCGTCCGGCGGGGGCGAGGTGGGCAGTACTTC.

The chain joins TRBV28 to TRBJ1-2; 7 positions agree with TRBD1. Germline CDR1 and CDR2: MDHEN and SYDVKM. The CDR3 is 13 amino acids. V lost 7 bases to trimming and J lost 7 bases; unmatched junction nucleotides: 9. The CDR3 reads CASTLPGQLGYTF. CDR3 bases: TGTGCCAGCACCCTCCCGGGACAGCTTGGCTACACCTTC.

The CDR3 DNA reads as TGTGCCAGCAGCCCCCTAGTCGGCCAGAACATTCAGTACTTC. Its protein product is CASSPLVGQNIQYF. This chain links TRBV11-2 with TRBJ2-4; D is undetermined. The CDR3 covers 14 residues. V dropped 5 bases and J dropped 7 bases, with 15 bases sitting between them. Germline loops: CDR1 SGHAT, CDR2 FQNNGV. The complete variable domain, with remaining parts taken from reference TRBV11-2 and TRBJ2-4, reads EAGVAQSPRYKIIEKRQSVAFWCNPISGHATLYWYQQILGQGPKLLIQFQNNGVVDDSQLPKDRFSAERLKGVDSTLKIQPAKLEDSAVYLCASSPLVGQNIQYFGAGTRLSVL.

CDR3 in amino acids: CSASNAGRGEQFF. The CDR3 coding sequence is TGCAGTGCTAGTAACGCGGGGAGGGGTGAGCAGTTCTTC. The rearrangement links TRBV20-1 to TRBJ2-1; TRBD2 agrees at 7 bases. The CDR3 contains 13 residues. CDR1 is DFQATT and CDR2 is SNEGSKA in the germline V gene (reference sequence). The V gene end was trimmed by 3 bases and the J gene end by 9 bases; junction bases not matched to a gene: 8.

The chain uses TRBV4-1 and TRBJ2-1; 8 bases are shared with TRBD1. CDR1 is MGHRA, CDR2 YSYEKL, per germline. With V trimmed by 4 bases and J by 8 bases, 13 bases remained unmatched. The CDR3 runs to 16 residues. The CDR3 protein is CASSRALVQTGDEQFF. The CDR3 DNA is TGCGCCAGCAGCCGCGCGCTCGTCCAGACAGGGGATGAGCAGTTCTTC.

The rearrangement links TRBV27 to TRBJ1-3, with D possibly matching TRBD1 (5 bases). CDR1 and CDR2 from the germline V gene are MNHEY and SMNVEV (reference sequence). The CDR3 sequence is 13 residues long. The V end was cut by 6 bases, the J end by 5 bases, with 11 bases between. CDR3 amino acids: CASSRGDRNTIYF. The CDR3 DNA is TGTGCCAGCAGCCGGGGGGACCGAAACACCATATATTTT.

The chain uses TRBV18 and TRBJ2-5; possible D gene TRBD1, 6 bases. V lost 3 bases and J 5 bases, leaving 16 bases between the germline ends. The CDR3 consists of 15 residues. The germline CDR1 and CDR2 sequences are KGHSH and LQKENI. CDR3 sequence (DNA): TGTGCCAGCTCACCCTTCACAGGGTCCGGGGAGACCCAGTACTTC. Its translation is CASSPFTGSGETQYF.

This clone was seen a handful of times. The rearrangement joins TRBV20-1 to TRBJ2-1, with D perhaps matching TRBD2 (5 bases). This CDR3 has 11 amino acids. Germline-derived CDR1 and CDR2 are DFQATT and SNEGSKA (reference sequence). V gave up 6 bases and J gave up 5 bases, with 8 bases separating them. CDR3 residues: CSAPLDNEQFF. In nucleotides, the CDR3 is TGCAGTGCCCCACTAGACAATGAGCAGTTCTTC.

This clone was counted between two and nine times. The chain links TRBV7-6 to TRBJ2-7; 9 nucleotides line up with TRBD2. Germline V CDR1 and CDR2: SGHVS, FNYEAQ. This CDR3 contains 16 residues. The trim removed 4 bases at V and 0 bases at J, leaving 7 bases unmatched. The CDR3 DNA reads as TGTGCCAGCAGCTCCCGTCTTAGCGGGAGCTCCTACGAGCAGTACTTC. Translation: CASSSRLSGSSYEQYF.

This chain connects TRBV7-9 to TRBJ2-2, with a possible D match to TRBD2 (5 bases). Germline CDR1 reads SEHNR; CDR2 reads FQNEAQ (reference sequence). Trimming shortened V by 5 bases and J by 6 bases, and 10 bases separated the two germline ends. This CDR3 is 13 amino acids long. The CDR3: CASSLARAGELFF. DNA for the CDR3: TGTGCCAGCAGCCTGGCGAGGGCCGGGGAGCTGTTTTTT.

This rearrangement joins TRBV6-2 or TRBV6-3 to TRBJ2-1; no clear D gene. Germline V gene data show CDR1 as MNHEY and CDR2 as SVGEGT. Trimming removed 5 bases at V and 4 bases at J, with 6 bases between. This CDR3 region has 12 residues. CDR3 nucleotide sequence: TGTGCCAGCAGTCCCGCGTACAATGAGCAGTTCTTC. Residues: CASSPAYNEQFF.

The chain employs TRBV7-2 and TRBJ2-1, with TRBD2 matching 10 bases. The CDR3 is 16 amino acids. Germline loops: CDR1 SGHTA, CDR2 FQGNSA. The J segment lost 7 bases and the V segment lost 1 base, leaving 7 bases of the junction unmatched. CDR3 loop: CASSLVPSGRINEQFF. Written as DNA, the CDR3 is TGTGCCAGCAGCTTAGTGCCTAGCGGGAGAATTAATGAGCAGTTCTTC.

The genes are TRBV6-4 and TRBJ1-1; TRBD1 aligns across 7 bases. The CDR3 totals 14 residues. V shed 7 bases and J 0 bases; nucleotides not matched to a gene: 5. Germline CDR1 MRHNA, CDR2 SNTAGT. The CDR3 reads CASTTGPLNTEAFF. The CDR3 DNA follows: TGTGCCAGCACGACAGGGCCCCTGAACACTGAAGCTTTCTTT.

The chain recombines TRBV5-4 with TRBJ2-5, with 7 bases matching TRBD1. Germline-derived CDR1 and CDR2 are SGHNT and YYREEE (reference sequence). The CDR3 contains 14 residues. V lost 4 bases and J lost 1; bases outside the gene matches: 4. CDR3 coding DNA: TGTGCCAGCAGCATCTGGACAGGCCAAGAGACCCAGTACTTC. It is translated as CASSIWTGQETQYF.

The chain uses TRBV28 and TRBJ1-5; unclear D gene. The CDR3 runs to 14 residues. V shed 5 bases and J shed 0 bases, with 8 bases lying between them. Germline V gene lookup returns CDR1 MDHEN and CDR2 SYDVKM. The CDR3 sequence is CASSHGDSNQPQHF. CDR3 bases: TGTGCCAGCAGTCACGGGGATAGCAATCAGCCCCAGCATTTT.